This TCR beta chain was identified during a study of shared clonotypes between healthy human individuals. For this clone: Its target is unknown.

V was clipped by 3 bases and J by 3 bases, with 9 bases between them. The CDR3 is 13 residues long. Germline V CDR1 and CDR2: LNHDA, SQIVND (reference sequence). Study-level findings and limits: Depth was large, yet rarefaction showed that sorted-subset sequencing was incomplete.

Terminally differentiated effector memory CD45RA+ cells were excluded by CCR7 positive selection of CD45RO-negative cells. HIV-negative, healthy adults without recent acute infections or vaccinations were the donors. The table came from immunoSEQ multiplex PCR; TCRdb's copy has only in-frame clones and leaves some out. The table includes about 2.2 million clones, around 93% detected once. V and J are TRBV19 and TRBJ2-7, with D possibly TRBD2 on 5 matching bases. The source of this sequence is a man aged 18 to 29 in good health. Some clones in this sample may be carry-over from other donors' samples. Sequenced sample: naive CD8+ T cells from PBMCs. The CDR3 loop is CASSISRDYEQYF. The CDR3 nucleotides read TGTGCCAGTAGTATTTCGAGGGACTACGAGCAGTACTTC. The full variable domain, its missing parts supplied by reference TRBV19 and TRBJ2-7, is DGGITQSPKYLFRKEGQNVTLSCEQNLNHDAMYWYRQDPGQGLRLIYYSQIVNDFQKGDIAEGYSVSREKKESFPLTVTSAQKNPTAFYLCASSISRDYEQYFGPGTRLTVT.